The next 7 T cell receptor beta chains were all read from a single sample in a study of naive and memory T cell subsets. Amplification of ligated cDNA took four PCR rounds with SP2 and nested alpha and beta constant primers. MiXCR was run by TCRdb on the 5' RACE reads, yielding one entry per CDR3 protein. The sample includes about 62,000 distinct CDR3 sequences, less than 10% of them seen just once. TCR cDNA received a 3' ligated oligonucleotide that carried a UMI. These receptors came from a female donor in good health.

This clonotype has ten or more counts. The V and J genes are TRBV7-9 and TRBJ2-3; no definite D call. V was shortened by 1 base and J by 6 bases, with 14 bases between the two germline ends. The germline V gene encodes CDR1 SEHNR and CDR2 FQNEAQ (reference sequence). This CDR3 is 15 amino acids long. The CDR3: CASSLVKSRPDTQYF. CDR3 nucleotides: TGTGCCAGCAGCTTAGTTAAGAGCAGGCCGGATACGCAGTATTTT.

In this sample, this clonotype turned up many times. The chain has TRBV3-1 and TRBJ1-5; tentatively, D is TRBD1 (6 bases). Trimming stripped 6 bases from V and 3 bases from J, with 9 bases between. This CDR3 spans 13 amino acids. Germline CDR1 LGHDT, CDR2 YNNKEL (reference sequence). CDR3 sequence reads: CASSRTVNQPQHF. The CDR3 nucleotides are TGTGCCAGCAGTCGGACAGTCAATCAGCCCCAGCATTTT.

This clonotype was counted at least ten times. The CDR3 DNA is TGCAGAATAGCAGTAAGCCACTACGAGCAGTACTTC. It codes for CRIAVSHYEQYF. The V gene is TRBV20-1, the J gene TRBJ2-7; D is unresolved. The CDR3 is made up of 12 amino acids. Germline CDR1 and CDR2: DFQATT and SNEGSKA (reference sequence).

The sample holds many counts of this clonotype. The chain uses TRBV29-1 and TRBJ1-4; D uncertain. The CDR3 runs to 13 residues. V was clipped by 5 bases and J by 4 bases, with 11 bases between them. From germline, CDR1 is SQVTM and CDR2 ANQGSEA. This chain's CDR3 is CSVLAGRNEKLFF. The CDR3 DNA follows: TGCAGCGTTCTGGCAGGCCGTAATGAAAAACTGTTTTTT.

This clonotype was seen a handful of times. The chain joins TRBV29-1 to TRBJ2-1, with 7 nucleotides matching TRBD1. The CDR3 is 14 residues long. V lost 2 bases, J lost 6 bases, and 7 bases stayed unmatched. Germline V lookup: CDR1 SQVTM, CDR2 ANQGSEA. CDR3 sequence (DNA): TGCAGCGTTGAAACAGGGGAAGGGGGCAATGAGCAGTTCTTC. It translates to CSVETGEGGNEQFF.

V is TRBV27 and J is TRBJ1-1; D gene ambiguous. V gave up 3 bases and J gave up 2 bases, with 7 bases separating them. The germline V gene has CDR1 MNHEY and CDR2 SMNVEV (reference sequence). The CDR3 runs 13 residues. The CDR3 DNA reads as TGTGCCAGCAGTTTCAACCGAAACACTGAAGCTTTCTTT. It codes for CASSFNRNTEAFF.

This clonotype was picked up a small number of times. CDR3 sequence: CSARDLSQPQHF. DNA of the CDR3: TGCAGTGCTAGAGATTTAAGTCAGCCCCAGCATTTT. V is TRBV20-1 and J is TRBJ1-5; no definite D call. CDR3 length: 12 residues. Germline CDR1 reads DFQATT; CDR2 reads SNEGSKA (reference sequence). V gave up 0 bases and J gave up 6 bases, with 6 bases separating them.